Here is one T cell receptor (beta chain) with its context. Its target is not known. These data originate in a study of T cell responses to AZD1222 COVID-19 vaccine. Notes on the study in general: Samples come after the peak T cell response, not at day 14. Nearly half of unique spike-specific TCRs reportedly avoided B.1.351 and B.1.1.7 mutated regions.

The CDR3 loop spans 13 amino acids. The V gene lost 8 bases and the J gene lost 0 bases, with 14 bases spanning the gap. From germline, CDR1 is GTSNPN and CDR2 SVGIG (reference sequence). Libraries were prepared by immunoSEQ multiplex PCR; TCRdb keeps only in-frame clonotypes and omits some of them. The sample carries about 180,000 clones, 92% recorded once. The receptor was derived from an adult who received the AZD1222 COVID-19 vaccine. This specimen was peripheral blood, taken 28 days after the second AZD1222 dose. This chain connects TRBV30 to TRBJ2-7; D is possibly TRBD1 (6 bases). The DNA of the CDR3 is TGTGCCGGGGAGACAGGAATCTCCTACGAGCAGTACTTC. Translation: CAGETGISYEQYF.